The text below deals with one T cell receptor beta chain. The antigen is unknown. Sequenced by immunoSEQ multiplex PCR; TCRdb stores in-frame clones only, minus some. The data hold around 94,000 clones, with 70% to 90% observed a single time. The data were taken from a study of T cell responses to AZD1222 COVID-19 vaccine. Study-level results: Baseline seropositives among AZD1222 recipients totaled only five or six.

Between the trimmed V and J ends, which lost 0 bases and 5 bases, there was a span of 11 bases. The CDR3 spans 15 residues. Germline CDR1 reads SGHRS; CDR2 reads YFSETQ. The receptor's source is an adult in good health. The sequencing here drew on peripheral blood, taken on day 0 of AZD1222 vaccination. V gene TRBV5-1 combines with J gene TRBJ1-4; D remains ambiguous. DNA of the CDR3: TGCGCCAGCAGCTTGGTATCAGCAGAGAATGAAAAACTGTTTTTT. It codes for CASSLVSAENEKLFF.